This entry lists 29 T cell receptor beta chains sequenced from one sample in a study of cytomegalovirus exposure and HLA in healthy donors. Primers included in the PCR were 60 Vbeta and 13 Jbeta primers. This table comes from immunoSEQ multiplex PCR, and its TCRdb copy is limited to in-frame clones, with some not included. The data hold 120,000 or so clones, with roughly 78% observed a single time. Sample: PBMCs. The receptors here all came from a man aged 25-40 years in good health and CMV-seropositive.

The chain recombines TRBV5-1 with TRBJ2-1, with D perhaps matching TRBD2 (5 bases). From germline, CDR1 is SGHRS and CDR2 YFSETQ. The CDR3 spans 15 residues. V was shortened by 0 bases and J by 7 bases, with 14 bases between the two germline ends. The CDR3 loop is CASSLVLARDNEQFF. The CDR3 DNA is TGCGCCAGCAGCTTGGTCCTAGCTAGGGATAATGAGCAGTTCTTC. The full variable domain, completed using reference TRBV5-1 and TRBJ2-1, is KAGVTQTPRYLIKTRGQQVTLSCSPISGHRSVSWYQQTPGQGLQFLFEYFSETQRNKGNFPGRFSGRQFSNSRSEMNVSTLELGDSALYLCASSLVLARDNEQFFGPGTRLTVL.

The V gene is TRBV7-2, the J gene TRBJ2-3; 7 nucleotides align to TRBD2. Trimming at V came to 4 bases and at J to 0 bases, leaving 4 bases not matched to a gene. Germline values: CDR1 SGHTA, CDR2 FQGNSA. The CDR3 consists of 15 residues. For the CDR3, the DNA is TGTGCCAGCAGCTACCTTAGCGGGAGCACAGATACGCAGTATTTT. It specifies CASSYLSGSTDTQYF.

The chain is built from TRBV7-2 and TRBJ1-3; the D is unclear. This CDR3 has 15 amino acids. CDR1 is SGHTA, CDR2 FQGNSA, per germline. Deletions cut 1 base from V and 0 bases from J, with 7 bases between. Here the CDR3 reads CASSLGQFSGNTIYF. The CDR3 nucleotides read TGTGCCAGCAGCTTAGGGCAGTTCTCTGGAAACACCATATATTTT.

CDR3 amino acids: CAWVQRGLVSHEQYF. As DNA, the CDR3 is TGTGCCTGGGTTCAACGGGGACTAGTATCCCACGAGCAGTACTTC. The V call is TRBV30, the J call TRBJ2-7; TRBD2 aligns across 8 bases. V gave up 5 bases and J gave up 5 bases; unmatched junction bases: 14. The length of the CDR3 is 15 residues. Germline V gene lookup returns CDR1 GTSNPN and CDR2 SVGIG (reference sequence). The full variable domain, its missing parts supplied by reference TRBV30 and TRBJ2-7, is SQTIHQWPATLVQPVGSPLSLECTVEGTSNPNLYWYRQAAGRGLQLLFYSVGIGQISSEVPQNLSASRPQDRQFILSSKKLLLSDSGFYLCAWVQRGLVSHEQYFGPGTRLTVT.

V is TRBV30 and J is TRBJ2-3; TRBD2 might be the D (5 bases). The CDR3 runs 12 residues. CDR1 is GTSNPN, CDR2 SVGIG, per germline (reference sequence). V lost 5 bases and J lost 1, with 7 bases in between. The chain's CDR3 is CAWAGGTDTQYF. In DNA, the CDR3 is TGTGCCTGGGCGGGCGGCACAGATACGCAGTATTTT.

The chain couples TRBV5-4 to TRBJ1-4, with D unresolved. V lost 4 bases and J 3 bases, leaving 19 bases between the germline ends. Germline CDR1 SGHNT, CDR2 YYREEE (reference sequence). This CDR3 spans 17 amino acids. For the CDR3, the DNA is TGTGCCAGCAGCGTTGGAGGGTCCTCTCCGTCTAATGAAAAACTGTTTTTT. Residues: CASSVGGSSPSNEKLFF.

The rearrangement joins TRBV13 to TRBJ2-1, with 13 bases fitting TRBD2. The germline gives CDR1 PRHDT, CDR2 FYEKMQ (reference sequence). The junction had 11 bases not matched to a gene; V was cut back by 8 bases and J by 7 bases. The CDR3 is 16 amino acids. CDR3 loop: CASSQLAGGPTNEQFF. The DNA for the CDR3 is TGTGCCAGCTCGCAACTAGCGGGAGGGCCGACGAATGAGCAGTTCTTC.

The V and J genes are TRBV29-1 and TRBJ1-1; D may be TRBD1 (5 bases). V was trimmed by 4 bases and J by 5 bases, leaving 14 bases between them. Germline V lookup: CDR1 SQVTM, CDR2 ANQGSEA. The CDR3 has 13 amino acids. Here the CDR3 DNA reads TGCAGCGTTGCCAGGGTCATCGGGACTGAAGCTTTCTTT. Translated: CSVARVIGTEAFF.

CDR3 sequence: CASSQVPTSFNEQFF. The CDR3 nucleotides are TGTGCCAGCAGCCAAGTCCCGACTAGCTTCAATGAGCAGTTCTTC. The chain links TRBV14 to TRBJ2-1, with 7 bases lining up with TRBD2. The CDR3 extends over 15 amino acids. The V gene end was trimmed by 1 base and the J gene end by 6 bases; junction bases not matched to a gene: 6. Germline V gene sequence: CDR1 SGHDN, CDR2 FVKESK.

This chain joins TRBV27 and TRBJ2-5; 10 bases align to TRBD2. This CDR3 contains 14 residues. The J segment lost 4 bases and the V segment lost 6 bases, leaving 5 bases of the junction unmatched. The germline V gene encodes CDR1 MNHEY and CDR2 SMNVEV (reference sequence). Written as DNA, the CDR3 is TGTGCCAGCAGCCCTAGCGGGAGAAGAGAGACCCAGTACTTC. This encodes CASSPSGRRETQYF.

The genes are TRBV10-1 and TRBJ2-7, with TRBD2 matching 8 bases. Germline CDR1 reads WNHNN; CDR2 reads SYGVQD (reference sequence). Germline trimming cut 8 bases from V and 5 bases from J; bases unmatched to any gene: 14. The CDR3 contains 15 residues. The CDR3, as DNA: TGCGCCAGCGGCCCGTCAAGCGGGAGTATCAACGAGCAGTACTTC. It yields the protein CASGPSSGSINEQYF.

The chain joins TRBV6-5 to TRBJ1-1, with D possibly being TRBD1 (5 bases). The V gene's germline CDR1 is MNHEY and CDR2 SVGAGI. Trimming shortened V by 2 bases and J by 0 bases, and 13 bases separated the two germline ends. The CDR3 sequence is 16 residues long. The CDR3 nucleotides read TGTGCCAGCAGTTACGCGGGGGATGATATGAACACTGAAGCTTTCTTT. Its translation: CASSYAGDDMNTEAFF.

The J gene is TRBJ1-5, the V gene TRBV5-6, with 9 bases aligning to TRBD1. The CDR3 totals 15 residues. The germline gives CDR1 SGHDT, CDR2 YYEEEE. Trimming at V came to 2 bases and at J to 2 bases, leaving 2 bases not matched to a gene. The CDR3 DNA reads TGTGCCAGCAGCTTACAGGGGGCCCGCAATCAGCCCCAGCATTTT. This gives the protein CASSLQGARNQPQHF. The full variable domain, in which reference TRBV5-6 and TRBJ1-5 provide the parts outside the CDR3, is DAGVTQSPTHLIKTRGQQVTLRCSPKSGHDTVSWYQQALGQGPQFIFQYYEEEERQRGNFPDRFSGHQFPNYSSELNVNALLLGDSALYLCASSLQGARNQPQHFGDGTRLSIL.

CDR3 sequence (DNA): TGTGCCTGGGTACAGGGGGCGGATGAAAAACTGTTTTTT. Its protein is CAWVQGADEKLFF. The J gene is TRBJ1-4, the V gene TRBV30, with 9 positions matching TRBD1. The CDR3 is made up of 13 amino acids. Losses at the gene ends were 5 bases for V and 6 bases for J; bases not matched to a gene: 4. CDR1 GTSNPN and CDR2 SVGIG come from the germline V gene (reference sequence).

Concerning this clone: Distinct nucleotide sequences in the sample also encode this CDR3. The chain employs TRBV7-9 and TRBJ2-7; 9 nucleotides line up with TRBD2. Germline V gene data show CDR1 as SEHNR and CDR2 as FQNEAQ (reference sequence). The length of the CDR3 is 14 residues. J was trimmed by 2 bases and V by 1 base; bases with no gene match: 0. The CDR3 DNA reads TGTGCCAGCAGCTTAGGCGGGAGGGCCTACGAGCAGTACTTC. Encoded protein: CASSLGGRAYEQYF.

CDR3 sequence (DNA): TGTGCCAGCAGCTTAACCCGTCGGCGGGACGAGCAGTACTTC. Its translation: CASSLTRRRDEQYF. V is TRBV6-5 and J is TRBJ2-7, with D possibly being TRBD2 (5 bases). Germline V CDR1 and CDR2: MNHEY, SVGAGI. The V and J ends lost 6 bases and 5 bases respectively, with 17 bases between them. The CDR3 sequence is 14 residues long.

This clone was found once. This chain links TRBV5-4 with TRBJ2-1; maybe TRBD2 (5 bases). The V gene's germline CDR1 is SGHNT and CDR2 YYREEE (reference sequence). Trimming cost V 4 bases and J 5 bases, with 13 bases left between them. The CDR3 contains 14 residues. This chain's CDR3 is CASSTTQADNEQFF. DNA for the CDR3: TGTGCCAGCAGCACAACTCAAGCGGACAATGAGCAGTTCTTC. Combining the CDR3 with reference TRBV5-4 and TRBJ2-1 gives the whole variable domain ETGVTQSPTHLIKTRGQQVTLRCSSQSGHNTVSWYQQALGQGPQFIFQYYREEENGRGNFPPRFSGLQFPNYSSELNVNALELDDSALYLCASSTTQADNEQFFGPGTRLTVL.

CDR3 protein: CGITSAKGNEQFF. CDR3 in DNA: TGCGGCATAACTAGCGCTAAAGGGAATGAGCAGTTCTTC. The rearrangement joins TRBV29-1 to TRBJ2-1, with 7 bases identical to TRBD2. The CDR3 extends over 13 amino acids. Per germline, CDR1 SQVTM and CDR2 ANQGSEA.

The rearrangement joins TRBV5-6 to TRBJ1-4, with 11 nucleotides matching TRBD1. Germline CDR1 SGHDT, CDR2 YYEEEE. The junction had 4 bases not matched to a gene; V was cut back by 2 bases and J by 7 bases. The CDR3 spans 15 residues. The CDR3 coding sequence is TGTGCCAGCAGCTTATCCGGGACAGGGGGTGAAAAACTGTTTTTT. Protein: CASSLSGTGGEKLFF.

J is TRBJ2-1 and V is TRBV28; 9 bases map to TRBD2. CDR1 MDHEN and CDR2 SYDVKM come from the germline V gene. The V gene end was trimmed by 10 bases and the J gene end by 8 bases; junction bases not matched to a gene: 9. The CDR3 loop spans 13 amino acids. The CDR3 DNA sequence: TGTGCCATCACCGGGACTAGCCCCGATGAGCAGTTCTTC. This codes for CAITGTSPDEQFF. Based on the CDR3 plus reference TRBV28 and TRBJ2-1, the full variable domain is DVKVTQSSRYLVKRTGEKVFLECVQDMDHENMFWYRQDPGLGLRLIYFSYDVKMKEKGDIPEGYSVSREKKERFSLILESASTNQTSMYLCAITGTSPDEQFFGPGTRLTVL.

CDR3 coding DNA: TGTGCCAGCAGCCCGGGGCCACAGGGAGATGGTCTGGGTGAAGCTTTCTTT. This translates into CASSPGPQGDGLGEAFF. The chain has TRBV5-4 and TRBJ1-1; D perhaps matches TRBD1 (6 bases). V was cut by 4 bases and J by 7 bases, with 26 bases left in between. The CDR3 is 17 amino acids. Germline V gene data show CDR1 as SGHNT and CDR2 as YYREEE (reference sequence).

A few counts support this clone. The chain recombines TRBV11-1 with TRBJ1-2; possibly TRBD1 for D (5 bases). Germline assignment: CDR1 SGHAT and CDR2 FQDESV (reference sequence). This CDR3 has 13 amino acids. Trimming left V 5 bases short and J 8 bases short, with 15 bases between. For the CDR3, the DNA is TGTGCCAGCAGCCGACCGACAGACTGGGGCTACACCTTC. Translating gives CASSRPTDWGYTF.

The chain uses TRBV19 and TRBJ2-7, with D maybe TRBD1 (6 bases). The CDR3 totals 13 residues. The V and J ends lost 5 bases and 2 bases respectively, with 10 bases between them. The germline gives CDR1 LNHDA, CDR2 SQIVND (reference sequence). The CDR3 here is CASSPRDTYEQYF. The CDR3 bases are TGTGCCAGTAGTCCCCGGGACACCTACGAGCAGTACTTC.

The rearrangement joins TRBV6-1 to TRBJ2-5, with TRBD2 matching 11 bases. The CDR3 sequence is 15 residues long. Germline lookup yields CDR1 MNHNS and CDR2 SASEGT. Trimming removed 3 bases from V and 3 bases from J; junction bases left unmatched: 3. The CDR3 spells CASSEPGLAEETQYF. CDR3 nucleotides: TGTGCCAGCAGTGAGCCGGGACTAGCGGAAGAGACCCAGTACTTC.

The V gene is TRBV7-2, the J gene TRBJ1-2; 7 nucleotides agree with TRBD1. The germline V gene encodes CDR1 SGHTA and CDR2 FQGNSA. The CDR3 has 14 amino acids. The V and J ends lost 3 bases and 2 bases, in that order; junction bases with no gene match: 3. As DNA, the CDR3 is TGTGCCAGCAGCTTTGGGGGACAGAACTATGGCTACACCTTC. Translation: CASSFGGQNYGYTF. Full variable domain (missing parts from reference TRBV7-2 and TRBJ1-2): GAGVSQSPSNKVTEKGKDVELRCDPISGHTALYWYRQSLGQGLEFLIYFQGNSAPDKSGLPSDRFSAERTGGSVSTLTIQRTQQEDSAVYLCASSFGGQNYGYTFGSGTRLTVV.

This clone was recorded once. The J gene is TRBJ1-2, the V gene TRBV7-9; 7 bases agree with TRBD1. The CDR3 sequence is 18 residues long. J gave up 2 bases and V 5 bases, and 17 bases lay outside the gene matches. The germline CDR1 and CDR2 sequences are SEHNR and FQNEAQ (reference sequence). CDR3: CASSPTAGTVPSNYGYTF. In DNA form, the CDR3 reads TGTGCCAGCAGCCCGACCGCCGGGACAGTGCCCTCCAACTATGGCTACACCTTC.

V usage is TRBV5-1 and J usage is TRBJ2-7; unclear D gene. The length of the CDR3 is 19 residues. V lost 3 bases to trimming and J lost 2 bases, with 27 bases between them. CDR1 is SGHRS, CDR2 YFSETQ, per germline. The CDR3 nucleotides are TGCGCCAGCAGCTCGAAAGAGGATTTAAGAATGTTTTCAACCTACGAGCAGTACTTC. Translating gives CASSSKEDLRMFSTYEQYF.

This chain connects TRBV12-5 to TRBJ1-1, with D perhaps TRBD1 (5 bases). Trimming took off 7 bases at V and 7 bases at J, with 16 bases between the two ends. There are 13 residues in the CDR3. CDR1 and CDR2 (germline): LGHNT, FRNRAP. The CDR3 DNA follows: TGTGCTAGTGCTATCGACTGGGGCGGTGAAGCTTTCTTT. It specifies CASAIDWGGEAFF.

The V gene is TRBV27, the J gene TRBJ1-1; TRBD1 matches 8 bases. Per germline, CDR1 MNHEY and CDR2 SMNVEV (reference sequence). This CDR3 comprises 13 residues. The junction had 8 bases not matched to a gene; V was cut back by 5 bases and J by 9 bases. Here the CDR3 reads CASSPRGPSKAFF. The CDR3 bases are TGTGCCAGCAGTCCCAGGGGGCCCTCGAAAGCTTTCTTT.